The 25 T cell receptor beta chains below all came from one sample that was sequenced in a study of CD8+ T cells in alopecia areata. RNA was isolated and reverse transcribed to cDNA, the sequencing template. Assay: immunoSEQ multiplex PCR; the TCRdb copy retains only in-frame clones and omits some. The table lists around 200,000 clones, roughly 59% of them singletons. The sequenced sample was CD4+ T cells sorted from blood, obtained at week 0. Receptors were obtained from a human donor with alopecia areata.

This clone was seen many times. The chain joins TRBV10-3 to TRBJ2-1, with TRBD2 as a possible D gene (6 bases). This CDR3 is built from 15 residues. From germline, CDR1 is ENHRY and CDR2 SYGVKD. The V end was cut by 4 bases, the J end by 3 bases, with 13 bases between. This CDR3 reads CAISGGDRNYNEQFF. CDR3 nucleotide sequence: TGTGCCATCAGTGGGGGGGATAGGAACTACAATGAGCAGTTCTTC.

The chain carries TRBV29-1 and TRBJ1-4; the D is unclear. This CDR3 contains 13 residues. The V gene's germline CDR1 is SQVTM and CDR2 ANQGSEA. V lost 7 bases and J lost 0, with 9 bases in between. This CDR3 is CSAQVATNEKLFF. Here the CDR3 DNA reads TGCAGCGCGCAAGTTGCAACTAATGAAAAACTGTTTTTT.

The V gene is TRBV29-1, the J gene TRBJ2-7; the D gene is possibly TRBD1 (6 bases). This CDR3 contains 13 residues. Deletions cut 6 bases from V and 6 bases from J, with 18 bases between. The germline CDR1 and CDR2 sequences are SQVTM and ANQGSEA. The CDR3 sequence is CSVGSGTNSEQYF. The CDR3 nucleotides read TGCAGCGTGGGATCCGGGACAAATAGCGAGCAGTACTTC.

This clone was counted once. The J gene is TRBJ1-2, the V gene TRBV30, with unresolved D. Looked up from germline, CDR1 is GTSNPN and CDR2 is SVGIG (reference sequence). The CDR3 has 13 amino acids. The germline V and J ends were trimmed by 5 bases and 2 bases, with 12 bases remaining between them. CDR3 loop: CAWSGLANYGYTF. The CDR3 DNA is TGTGCCTGGTCGGGCCTCGCAAACTATGGCTACACCTTC.

The rearrangement uses TRBV28 and TRBJ2-1; unclear D gene. The CDR3 is made up of 13 amino acids. CDR1 and CDR2 from the germline V gene are MDHEN and SYDVKM. Trimming removed 2 bases at V and 4 bases at J, with 6 bases between. The CDR3 here is CASSLELYNEQFF. The CDR3 DNA reads as TGTGCCAGCAGTTTAGAACTTTACAATGAGCAGTTCTTC.

The chain combines TRBV6-1 with TRBJ2-7; TRBD1 matches at 8 bases. CDR3 length: 14 amino acids. V gave up 7 bases and J gave up 2 bases; unmatched junction bases: 7. The germline gives CDR1 MNHNS, CDR2 SASEGT. The CDR3 region has the DNA TGTGCCAGCACCCGAGGGACAGGCCCCTACGAGCAGTACTTC. It translates to CASTRGTGPYEQYF.

The chain carries TRBV5-1 and TRBJ2-3, with D tentatively TRBD1 (7 bases). Germline CDR1 is SGHRS and CDR2 is YFSETQ. Trimming left V 2 bases short and J 4 bases short, with 11 bases between. This CDR3 has 14 residues. The CDR3 spells CASSFQGGADTQYF. The DNA of the CDR3 is TGCGCCAGCAGCTTTCAGGGGGGCGCAGATACGCAGTATTTT.

The rearrangement links TRBV29-1 to TRBJ2-1, with 7 nucleotides matching TRBD1. The V segment lost 4 bases and the J segment 3 bases; nucleotides outside the gene matches: 6. Germline CDR1 reads SQVTM; CDR2 reads ANQGSEA. CDR3 length: 14 residues. DNA for the CDR3: TGCAGCGTTGTCAGGGCAGGGGGCTACAATGAGCAGTTCTTC. This gives the protein CSVVRAGGYNEQFF.

There are a few counts of this clone. The V gene is TRBV19, the J gene TRBJ1-2; 10 nucleotides align to TRBD1. CDR1 and CDR2 (germline): LNHDA, SQIVND (reference sequence). V shed 4 bases, J shed 5 bases, and the junction held 4 bases outside the gene matches. The CDR3 is 14 residues long. The CDR3 DNA is TGTGCCAGTAGTACCGGGACAGGGGCTTATGGCTACACCTTC. Amino acid sequence: CASSTGTGAYGYTF.

This clone was picked up a small number of times. Distinct nucleotide sequences in the sample also encode this CDR3. This chain links TRBV9 with TRBJ2-3, with TRBD2 matching over 10 bases. The ends lost 4 bases at V and 3 bases at J; junction bases unmatched: 5. This CDR3 contains 15 residues. From germline, CDR1 is SGDLS and CDR2 YYNGEE. The DNA of the CDR3 is TGTGCCAGCAGCCCCACTAGCGGGGTAACAGATACGCAGTATTTT. Its protein is CASSPTSGVTDTQYF.

The chain employs TRBV5-1 and TRBJ2-7; a possible D gene is TRBD2 (6 bases). Trimming removed 4 bases from V and 7 bases from J, with 18 bases in between. The CDR3 extends over 14 amino acids. Per the germline V gene, CDR1 is SGHRS and CDR2 is YFSETQ. The CDR3 sequence is CASSPQPTAGEQYF. The CDR3 nucleotides are TGCGCCAGCAGCCCCCAGCCCACCGCGGGAGAGCAGTACTTC. The variable domain in full, with the rest retrieved from reference TRBV5-1 and TRBJ2-7, is KAGVTQTPRYLIKTRGQQVTLSCSPISGHRSVSWYQQTPGQGLQFLFEYFSETQRNKGNFPGRFSGRQFSNSRSEMNVSTLELGDSALYLCASSPQPTAGEQYFGPGTRLTVT.

This clone was observed a few times. The chain has TRBV6-4 and TRBJ2-1, with 10 bases aligning to TRBD2. This CDR3 has 13 residues. The J segment lost 10 bases and the V segment lost 0 bases, leaving 0 bases of the junction unmatched. The germline V gene encodes CDR1 MRHNA and CDR2 SNTAGT. CDR3 sequence: CASSDSGLAEQFF. CDR3 DNA: TGTGCCAGCAGTGACTCGGGACTAGCGGAGCAGTTCTTC.

The rearrangement joins TRBV2 to TRBJ2-3; D is unresolved. Germline CDR1 reads SNHLY; CDR2 reads FYNNEI. The CDR3 has 12 amino acids. V lost 6 bases and J 1 base, leaving 5 bases between the germline ends. DNA of the CDR3: TGTGCCAGCAGGAAGGGCACAGATACGCAGTATTTT. Encoded protein: CASRKGTDTQYF. Full variable domain (rest looked up from reference TRBV2 and TRBJ2-3): EPEVTQTPSHQVTQMGQEVILRCVPISNHLYFYWYRQILGQKVEFLVSFYNNEISEKSEIFDDQFSVERPDGSNFTLKIRSTKLEDSAMYFCASRKGTDTQYFGPGTRLTVL.

The chain employs TRBV2 and TRBJ2-3, with D perhaps TRBD1 (6 bases). V was shortened by 6 bases and J by 9 bases, with 10 bases between the two germline ends. Germline V gives CDR1 SNHLY, CDR2 FYNNEI. The CDR3 sequence is 11 residues long. The CDR3 protein is CASRETGTQYF. CDR3 nucleotide sequence: TGTGCCAGCAGGGAGACAGGCACGCAGTATTTT. The entire variable domain, with the rest obtained from reference TRBV2 and TRBJ2-3, is as follows: EPEVTQTPSHQVTQMGQEVILRCVPISNHLYFYWYRQILGQKVEFLVSFYNNEISEKSEIFDDQFSVERPDGSNFTLKIRSTKLEDSAMYFCASRETGTQYFGPGTRLTVL.

The chain carries TRBV5-6 and TRBJ1-2, with D possibly matching TRBD1 (6 bases). Trimming shortened V by 4 bases and J by 8 bases, and 18 bases separated the two germline ends. CDR3 size: 14 residues. From germline, CDR1 is SGHDT and CDR2 YYEEEE. CDR3 DNA sequence: TGTGCCAGCAGCCCCCGGACAGAACCTAAAGGCTACACCTTC. It encodes CASSPRTEPKGYTF.

A few counts support this clone. The genes are TRBV29-1 and TRBJ2-7; TRBD2 is a possible D gene (5 bases). Deletions cut 4 bases from V and 3 bases from J, with 19 bases between. Germline lookup yields CDR1 SQVTM and CDR2 ANQGSEA. The CDR3 length is 15 residues. The CDR3 loop is CSVGRGGNSHYEQYF. CDR3 DNA sequence: TGCAGCGTTGGTCGGGGTGGTAATTCCCACTACGAGCAGTACTTC.

This chain joins TRBV9 and TRBJ1-2; 8 nucleotides align to TRBD1. With V trimmed by 3 bases and J by 4 bases, 5 bases remained unmatched. Germline V CDR1 and CDR2: SGDLS, YYNGEE. The length of the CDR3 is 14 residues. CDR3: CASSAGTGVYGYTF. The CDR3 DNA reads TGTGCCAGCAGCGCCGGGACAGGAGTCTATGGCTACACCTTC.

This clone came up a few times. The V call is TRBV6-1, the J call TRBJ2-3; D is possibly TRBD1 or TRBD2 (5 bases each). V was clipped by 2 bases and J by 6 bases, with 9 bases between them. Germline V CDR1 and CDR2: MNHNS, SASEGT. There are 13 residues in the CDR3. CDR3 DNA: TGTGCCAGCAGTGAAAGACAGCGGGATACGCAGTATTTT. Encoded protein: CASSERQRDTQYF.

The rearrangement links TRBV29-1 to TRBJ2-3; 8 nucleotides align to TRBD1. The length of the CDR3 is 13 residues. V was pared by 5 bases and J by 2 bases, with 3 bases of the junction left unmatched. From germline, CDR1 is SQVTM and CDR2 ANQGSEA. This CDR3 reads CSVRGQVTDTQYF. The CDR3, as DNA: TGCAGCGTTAGGGGACAGGTCACAGATACGCAGTATTTT.

V and J are TRBV29-1 and TRBJ2-1, with a tentative D call TRBD1 (7 bases). Germline CDR1 and CDR2: SQVTM and ANQGSEA. The CDR3 spans 15 residues. Written as DNA, the CDR3 is TGCAGTGAGGTCAGGGGGGTTTTCATCGGTAATGAGCAGTTCTTC. As protein: CSEVRGVFIGNEQFF.

This rearrangement joins TRBV4-1 to TRBJ1-1; D is unclear. In germline, CDR1 is MGHRA, CDR2 YSYEKL. CDR3 length equals 16 residues. V shed 3 bases and J shed 1 base, with 15 bases lying between them. Written as DNA, the CDR3 is TGCGCCAGCAGCCACCACGCTGGGCGTGGGAACACTGAAGCTTTCTTT. Its translation: CASSHHAGRGNTEAFF.

About this clone: Other DNA sequences of this sample code for an identical CDR3. The chain combines TRBV20-1 with TRBJ2-7, with D uncertain. The V end lost 3 bases, the J end lost 4 bases, and 7 bases lay between the germline ends. The germline V gene encodes CDR1 DFQATT and CDR2 SNEGSKA (reference sequence). The CDR3 sequence is 11 residues long. The CDR3 region has the DNA TGCAGTGCTAGGGAAGTTTACGAGCAGTACTTC. Encoded protein: CSAREVYEQYF.

The V gene is TRBV20-1, the J gene TRBJ1-2; D unresolved. Per germline, CDR1 DFQATT and CDR2 SNEGSKA (reference sequence). Trimming cost V 4 bases and J 7 bases, with 7 bases left between them. The CDR3 length is 10 residues. The CDR3 sequence is CSAKLAGYTF. Here the CDR3 DNA reads TGCAGTGCTAAGCTTGCTGGCTACACCTTC.

This chain links TRBV18 with TRBJ2-7; 9 nucleotides align to TRBD1. J gave up 4 bases and V 2 bases, and 6 bases lay outside the gene matches. The CDR3 is 15 amino acids. The germline V gene has CDR1 KGHSH and CDR2 LQKENI. The CDR3 sequence: CASSPGGQGTYEQYF. CDR3 nucleotides: TGTGCCAGCTCACCAGGTGGACAGGGGACTTACGAGCAGTACTTC.

DNA for the CDR3: TGCGCCAGCACTAGATTCGGCGAAGGTGACACTGAAGCTTTCTTT. Amino acids: CASTRFGEGDTEAFF. This sequence joins TRBV5-1 and TRBJ1-1; D call uncertain. Trimming took off 6 bases at V and 3 bases at J, with 18 bases between the two ends. CDR1 and CDR2 from the germline V gene are SGHRS and YFSETQ. CDR3 size: 15 residues.